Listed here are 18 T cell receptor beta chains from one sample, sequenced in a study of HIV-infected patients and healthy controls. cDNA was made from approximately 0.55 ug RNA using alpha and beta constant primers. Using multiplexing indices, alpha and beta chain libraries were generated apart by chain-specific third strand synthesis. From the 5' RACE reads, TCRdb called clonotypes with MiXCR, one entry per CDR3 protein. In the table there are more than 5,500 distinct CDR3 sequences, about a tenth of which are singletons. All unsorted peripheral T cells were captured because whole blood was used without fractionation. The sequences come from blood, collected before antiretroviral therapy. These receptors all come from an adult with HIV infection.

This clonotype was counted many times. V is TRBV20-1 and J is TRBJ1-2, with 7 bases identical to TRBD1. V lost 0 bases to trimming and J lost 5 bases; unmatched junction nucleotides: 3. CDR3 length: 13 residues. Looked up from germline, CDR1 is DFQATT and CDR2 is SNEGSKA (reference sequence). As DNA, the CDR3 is TGCAGTGCTAGAGACGGGACAGTTTATGGCTACACCTTC. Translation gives CSARDGTVYGYTF.

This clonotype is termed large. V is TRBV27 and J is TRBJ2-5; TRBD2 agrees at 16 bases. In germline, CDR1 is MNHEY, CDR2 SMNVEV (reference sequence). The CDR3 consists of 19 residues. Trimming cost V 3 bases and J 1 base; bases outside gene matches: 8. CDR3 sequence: CASSLGLAGGLLPQETQYF. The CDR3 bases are TGTGCCAGCAGTTTGGGACTAGCGGGGGGGCTTCTTCCCCAAGAGACCCAGTACTTC.

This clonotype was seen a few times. In nucleotides, the CDR3 is TGCAGCGTTGTGGGGGTAGGAGTGAACACTGAAGCTTTCTTT. Amino acids: CSVVGVGVNTEAFF. The chain has TRBV29-1 and TRBJ1-1; D perhaps matches TRBD1 (5 bases). Germline V gene data show CDR1 as SQVTM and CDR2 as ANQGSEA. The CDR3 runs 14 residues. V was shortened by 4 bases and J by 0 bases, with 12 bases between the two germline ends.

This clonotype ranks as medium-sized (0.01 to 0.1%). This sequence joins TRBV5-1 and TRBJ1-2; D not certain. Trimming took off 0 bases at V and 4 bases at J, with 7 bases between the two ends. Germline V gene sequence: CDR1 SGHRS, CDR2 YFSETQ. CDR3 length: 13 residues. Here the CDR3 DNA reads TGCGCCAGCAGCTTGGAGTTAACCTATGGCTACACCTTC. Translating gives CASSLELTYGYTF.

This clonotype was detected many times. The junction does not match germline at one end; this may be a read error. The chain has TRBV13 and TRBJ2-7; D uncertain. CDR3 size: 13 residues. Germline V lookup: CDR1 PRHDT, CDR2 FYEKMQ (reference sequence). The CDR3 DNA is TGTGCCAGCAGCTTAGGGGGGTCCTCCGAGCAGTACTTC. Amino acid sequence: CASSLGGSSEQYF.

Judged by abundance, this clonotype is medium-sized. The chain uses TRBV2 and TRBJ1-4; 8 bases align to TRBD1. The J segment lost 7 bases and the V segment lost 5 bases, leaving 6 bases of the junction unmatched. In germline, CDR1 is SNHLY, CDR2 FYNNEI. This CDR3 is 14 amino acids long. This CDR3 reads CASSLDRDGEKLFF. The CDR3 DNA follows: TGTGCCAGCAGTTTGGACAGGGACGGTGAAAAACTGTTTTTT.

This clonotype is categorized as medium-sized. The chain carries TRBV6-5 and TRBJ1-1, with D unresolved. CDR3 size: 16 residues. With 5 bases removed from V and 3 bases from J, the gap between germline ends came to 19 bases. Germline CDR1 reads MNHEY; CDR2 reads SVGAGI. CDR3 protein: CASSPRGGEIYTEAFF. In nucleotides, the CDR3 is TGTGCCAGCAGTCCGCGGGGTGGGGAGATCTACACTGAAGCTTTCTTT.

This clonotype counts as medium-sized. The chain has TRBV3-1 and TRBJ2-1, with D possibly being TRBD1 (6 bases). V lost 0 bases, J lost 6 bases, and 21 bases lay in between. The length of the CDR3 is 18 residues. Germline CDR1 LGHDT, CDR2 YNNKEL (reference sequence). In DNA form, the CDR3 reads TGTGCCAGCAGCCAAGACTTTACAGGGTTGCAATTACGCAATGAGCAGTTCTTC. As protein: CASSQDFTGLQLRNEQFF.

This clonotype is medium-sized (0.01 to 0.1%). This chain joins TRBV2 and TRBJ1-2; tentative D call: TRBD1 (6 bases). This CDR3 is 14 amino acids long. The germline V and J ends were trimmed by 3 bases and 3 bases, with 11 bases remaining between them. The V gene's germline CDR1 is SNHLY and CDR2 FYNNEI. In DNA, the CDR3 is TGTGCCAGCAGTGAGCTACAGGGCGACTATGGCTACACCTTC. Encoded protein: CASSELQGDYGYTF.

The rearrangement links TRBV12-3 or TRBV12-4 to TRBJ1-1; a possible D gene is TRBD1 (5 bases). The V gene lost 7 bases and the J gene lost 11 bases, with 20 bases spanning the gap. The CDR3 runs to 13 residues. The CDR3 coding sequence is TGTGCCAGCATTGGGGACTCCCCGACGGGGGCTTTCTTT. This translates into CASIGDSPTGAFF.

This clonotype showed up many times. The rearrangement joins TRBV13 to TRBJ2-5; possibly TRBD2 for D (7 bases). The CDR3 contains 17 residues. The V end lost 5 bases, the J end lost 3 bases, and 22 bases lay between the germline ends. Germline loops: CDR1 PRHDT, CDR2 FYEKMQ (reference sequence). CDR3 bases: TGTGCCAGCAGCCCCCAGGGCGGGGGCTTCCTCAAAGAGACCCAGTACTTC. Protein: CASSPQGGGFLKETQYF.

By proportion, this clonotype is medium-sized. CDR3 nucleotide sequence: TGCGCCAGCAGCTTGGACGGCCACGGCAATCAGCCCCAGCATTTT. This sequence encodes CASSLDGHGNQPQHF. The chain is built from TRBV5-1 and TRBJ1-5; the D is unclear. The V gene lost 0 bases and the J gene lost 2 bases, with 9 bases spanning the gap. The germline CDR1 and CDR2 sequences are SGHRS and YFSETQ. CDR3 length equals 15 residues.

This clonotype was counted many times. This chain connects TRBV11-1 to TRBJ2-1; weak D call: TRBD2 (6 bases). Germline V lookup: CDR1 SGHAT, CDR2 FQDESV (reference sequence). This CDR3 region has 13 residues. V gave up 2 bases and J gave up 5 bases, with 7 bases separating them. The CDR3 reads CASSLRTNNEQFF. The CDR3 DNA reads TGTGCCAGCAGCTTAAGGACTAACAATGAGCAGTTCTTC.

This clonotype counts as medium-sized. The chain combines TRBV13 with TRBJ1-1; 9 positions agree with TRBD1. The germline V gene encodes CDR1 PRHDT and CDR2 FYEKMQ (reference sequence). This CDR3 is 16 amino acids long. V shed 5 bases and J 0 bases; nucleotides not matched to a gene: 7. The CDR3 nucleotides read TGTGCCAGCAGCACCCAAGGGGACAGGGTGAACACTGAAGCTTTCTTT. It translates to CASSTQGDRVNTEAFF. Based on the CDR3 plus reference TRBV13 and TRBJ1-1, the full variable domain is AAGVIQSPRHLIKEKRETATLKCYPIPRHDTVYWYQQGPGQDPQFLISFYEKMQSDKGSIPDRFSAQQFSDYHSELNMSSLELGDSALYFCASSTQGDRVNTEAFFGQGTRLTVV.

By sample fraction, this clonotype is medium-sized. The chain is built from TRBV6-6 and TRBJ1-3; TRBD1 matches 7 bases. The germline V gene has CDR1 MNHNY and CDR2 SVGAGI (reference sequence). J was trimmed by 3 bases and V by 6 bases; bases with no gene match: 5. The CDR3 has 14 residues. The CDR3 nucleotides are TGTGCCAGCAGAGACAGGGTACTTGGAAACACCATATATTTT. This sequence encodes CASRDRVLGNTIYF.

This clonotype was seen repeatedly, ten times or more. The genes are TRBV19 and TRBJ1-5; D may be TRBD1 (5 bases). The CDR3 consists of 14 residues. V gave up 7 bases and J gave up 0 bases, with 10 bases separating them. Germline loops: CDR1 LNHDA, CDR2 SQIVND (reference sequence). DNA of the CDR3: TGTGCCAGTACCCCAGGGTATAGCAATCAGCCCCAGCATTTT. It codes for CASTPGYSNQPQHF.

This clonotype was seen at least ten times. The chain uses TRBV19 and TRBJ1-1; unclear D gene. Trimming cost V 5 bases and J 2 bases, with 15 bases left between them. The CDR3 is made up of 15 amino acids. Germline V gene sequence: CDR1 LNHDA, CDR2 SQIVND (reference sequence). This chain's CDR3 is CASSAIPDHNTEAFF. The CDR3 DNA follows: TGTGCCAGTAGTGCAATCCCCGACCATAACACTGAAGCTTTCTTT.

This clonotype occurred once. CDR3 residues: CASSDGGGSNQPQHF. The CDR3 bases are TGCGCCAGCAGTGACGGTGGGGGAAGCAATCAGCCCCAGCATTTT. V gene TRBV10-2 combines with J gene TRBJ1-5; weak D call: TRBD1 (5 bases). V dropped 3 bases and J dropped 1 base, with 10 bases sitting between them. The CDR3 contains 15 residues. Germline loops: CDR1 WSHSY, CDR2 SAAADI.